This TCR beta chain appears in the sequencing data of a study of cytomegalovirus exposure and HLA in healthy donors listed by TCRdb under 2017. Looking at the study overall: In an earlier analysis of around 540 of the donors, 276 Gb of sequence data and 100 million or so unique TCR beta sequences from 180 million or so T cells were reported. In a later genetic analysis, genome-wide SNP genotypes for about 65% of the 666 donors were used, and that subset was treated as a discovery cohort. The study used immunosequencing to profile the T cell repertoires of 666 subjects and linked those repertoires to cytomegalovirus serostatus. A separate validation cohort of 100 to 150 different subjects was used in addition to the 666-subject first cohort. Four or five DR-DQ haplotypes were treated as single units for association and clustering because of strong linkage in the cohort. In an earlier analysis of roughly 600 of the donors, high-throughput TCR beta sequencing was used to judge whether each TCR beta V gene segment behaved as functional or pseudogenic. Among around 400 genotyped donors of the cohort, an average of about 240,000 unique TCR beta nucleotide sequences were sequenced per donor, roughly a sixth of them non-productive. Donor age, sex, ethnicity and CMV serostatus were compiled together with the repertoire data. High-throughput TCR immunosequencing, statistical association of individual TCRs with disease status, and machine learning were combined to predict cytomegalovirus infection status. Among the roughly 400 genotyped donors, around 81% belonged to the genetic ancestry cluster associated with self-reported Caucasian donors. The study was designed to test whether signatures of past pathogen exposure could be identified by cataloging public T cell receptors. Every repertoire in the discovery cohort had been generated on one and the same sequencing platform. Rather than drawing on any new phenotypic data, the later analysis identified candidate immune exposures from TCR beta sequences and the way those sequences occurred across donors. About 320 gigabases of sequencing data and tens of millions of unique TCR sequences were included in an early release covering 500 to 750 HLA-typed donors. HLA typing covered class I and class II loci at four-digit resolution. To study patterns of TCR occurrence, a later analysis re-analyzed previously published TCR beta repertoires from under 750 donors and added high-resolution HLA genotyping. The number of donors typed differed by locus, with about 629-630 for A, B, C, DRB1 and DQB1, 522 for DQA1, 606 for DPA1, and 400 to 490 for DPB1. The research as a whole found: According to a later analysis, most CMV-associated TCR beta chains appeared to be HLA-restricted, and the HLA associations seemed to be driven largely by CMV exposure. Some IMGT-functional V segments, including TRBV6-2 and TRBV6-3, could not be distinguished by the 87-base-pair reads and were therefore excluded. In a later analysis, TCR association rates were found to vary across HLA loci, with the most associated TCRs seen for DRB1 alleles and the fewest for HLA-C alleles. For the cohort, immune exposure information was limited to CMV serostatus. HLA typing was unavailable for some donors at each locus, so association tests used only the typed subset. In an earlier analysis of roughly 560 of the donors, most TCR beta V segments were observed in productive rearrangements about 87% or about 30% of the time, broadly matching IMGT annotations. Correlated functional status among segregating V segments might be attributable to linkage disequilibrium, but an unknown experimental factor could not be ruled out. The cohort was sequenced for TCR beta chains only, and without alpha or paired-chain data the features that could be detected were limited. Presence/absence analyses assumed roughly uniform sequencing depth across donors, an assumption that may not hold. In a later genetic analysis, fewer N-insertions in productive TCRs were reported among donors in an Asian-associated ancestry cluster than the approximately 710-donor mean. Strong co-occurrence of HLA alleles, especially DR and DQ, made assigning TCR associations to individual alleles difficult. At a false discovery rate of 0.05, a later analysis linked about 17,000 TCR beta sequences to specific HLA alleles. The authors suggested that the approach could potentially be generalized to other disease states and immunological phenotypes. The study gave a list of 150 to 200 TCR beta chains associated with cytomegalovirus. An association between a missense DCLRE1C variant and V-gene and J-gene trimming of TCR beta chains was found in a later genetic analysis and replicated in an independent cohort. A cluster of highly shared sequence variants was judged likely to represent a technical artifact of the sequencing pipeline. The classifier was reported to diagnose cytomegalovirus status with high specificity and sensitivity in both the original cohort and the validation cohort. The earlier analysis of approximately 590 of the donors excluded about 16 rarely observed V segments, including chromosome 9 orphons, because counts were too low. In a later analysis, HLA-associated TCR beta chains showed more clonal expansion and lower generation probabilities than non-associated chains that were equally common. While some public TCRs were present in many individuals, most TCR sequences turned up only very rarely across donors. A further reported finding was that TCR beta sequences accurately predicted the HLA-A and HLA-B alleles for most subjects in the first cohort. According to a later analysis, parvovirus B19, influenza, CMV and Epstein-Barr virus appeared linked to several top co-occurrence clusters. In vitro tests confirmed that a few of the cytomegalovirus-associated TCR beta chains recognize cytomegalovirus antigens.

The cohort was made up of 666 healthy bone marrow donors. Cohort members were all nominally healthy when sampled, although unrecorded immune exposures were likely present. The donor tested CMV seronegative and was one of the 352 seronegative cohort members. A peripheral blood sample was provided by each donor, and peripheral blood mononuclear cells were used for TCR beta sequencing. The Qiagen DNeasy Blood Extraction Kit was used to extract genomic DNA from the blood cell samples. Turning to this clone: Its antigen is not yet known. No much larger clone is present one base from it, and per-base qualities are unavailable.

Trimmed from V: 4 bases; trimmed from J: 7 bases; junction bases lacking a gene match: 2. The CDR3 contains 14 residues, cysteine and phenylalanine counted. This entry keeps only the CDR3 DNA: 42 bases, framed from base 1. The germline V gene encodes CDR1 SEHNR and CDR2 FQNEAQ (reference sequence). The library came from the immunoSEQ multiplex PCR assay. The multiplex PCR relied on a mix of 60 forward primers for TCR Vbeta segments and 13 reverse primers for TCR Jbeta segments. A multiplex PCR assay on genomic DNA amplified the CDR3 region of rearranged TCR beta genes. On the Illumina HiSeq System, the amplified TCR beta libraries were sequenced as 87-base-pair reads. The source study handled its data this way. Across the 600 to 700 repertoires, a later analysis counted tens of millions of unique TCR beta chains, 9.5 million to 12 million of which were shared by at least two donors. Raw reads were error-corrected and collapsed into unique sequences with a nearest-neighbor algorithm that merged closely related sequences to remove PCR and sequencing errors. Alignment of CDR3 sequences to IMGT reference sequences was used to assign V, D and J gene segments. For a sequence to be retained, a match of at least six nucleotides was required to both a V gene segment and a J gene segment. A rearrangement was called productive if the CDR3 had no stop codons and remained in frame with V and J, and every other rearrangement was called non-productive. Following IMGT convention, CDR3 was defined as the stretch from the second conserved V-encoded cysteine up to the conserved J-encoded phenylalanine. In an earlier analysis of roughly 580 of the donors, sequences lacking an unambiguous match to a single V gene segment were excluded. In an earlier analysis of approximately 550 of the donors, V segments were called functional above 56.7% productive rearrangements and were called segregating when the between-donor standard deviation exceeded 5%. A statistical classification framework was built for diagnosing cytomegalovirus status from the catalog of TCR beta chain sequences. V and J gene assignment, in a later analysis, came from comparing TCR nucleotide sequences with IMGT/GENE-DB human TR gene sequences. A later analysis assigned CDR3 sequences and most-parsimonious VDJ recombination scenarios with the TCRdist pipeline. In a later analysis, each TCR beta chain was defined by its CDR3 amino acid sequence together with its V-gene family, and reads lacking a unique V-gene family were excluded. In a later analysis, 450 to 600 highly shared, low-generation-probability nucleotide sequences were removed to address suspected cross-contamination and a sequencing artifact. In a later analysis, a clonal expansion index for each public chain was calculated from normalized within-repertoire ranks of inferred template counts. Generation probabilities in a later analysis came from a VDJ recombination model fitted to out-of-frame rearrangements, and those results were checked against IGoR. Hypergeometric tests were used in a later analysis to score TCR-TCR, TCR-HLA and TCR-CMV co-occurrence, with a repertoire-size bias correction applied to the TCR pairs. In a later analysis, false discovery rates were estimated by permuting HLA or CMV assignments 20 times. In a later analysis, co-occurring TCRs were grouped using DBSCAN, with TCRdist sequence similarity added in when clustering inside HLA-allele-positive subsets. Repertoires with fewer than 30,000 or more than 120,000 public chains were left out of co-occurrence clustering, as were about five repertoires with anomalous nucleotide sharing. What TCRdb holds here is the immuneACCESS table cut down to in-frame rearrangements. Part of the clones is not present; checked against another copy, under half of the missing clones reflect an unresolved V gene, and the others are unexplained. V, J and clone size are taken as reported in that table, and D and trimming were inferred from the DNA itself. This sample holds 68,000 or so clones; around four fifths were observed only once. The top ten clonotypes cover about 4.5% of the sample.

This receptor was taken from a woman aged 25 to 39 in good health and CMV-seronegative. The sequencing sample was made of PBMCs. The chain is encoded by TRBV7-9 joined to TRBJ1-6; 9 junctional bases match TRBD1. The CDR3 region has the sequence CASSWDRANSPLHF. The DNA reads as follows: TGTGCCAGCAGCTGGGACAGGGCAAATTCACCCCTCCACTTT.